Sequencing of this T cell receptor (beta chain) was carried out in a study of OX40 agonist ivuxolimab in advanced cancers. Concerning the study at large: The costimulatory receptor OX40 (CD134) was targeted by ivuxolimab, a fully human IgG2 agonistic monoclonal antibody. Of the approximately 50 dose-escalation patients, hepatocellular carcinoma was present in around 20, melanoma in approximately 15, renal cell carcinoma in 9 and head and neck cancer in 9. Partial responses were achieved by three dose-escalation patients, of whom one had hepatocellular carcinoma and two had cutaneous melanoma. Prior anti-PD-1, anti-PD-L1 or anti-CTLA-4 therapy was permitted, and checkpoint inhibitors had been received by roughly two fifths of dose-escalation patients. Intravenous ivuxolimab was administered to patients every 2 weeks at six dose levels: 0.01, 0.1, 0.3, 1.5, 3 and 10 mg/kg. In the dose-escalation cohort, 75% to 90% of patients were male, and the mean age was around 60 years with a range of roughly 23 to 79. The monotherapy dose-escalation portion (N of about 57 patients) of the phase I ivuxolimab trial is reported in the paper. Peripheral TCRbeta sequencing was intended to test whether TCR sequence diversity was altered and clonal T-cell expansion was caused by ivuxolimab.

For sequencing of the TCRbeta CDR3 region, genomic DNA was extracted from the sorted cells. TCRbeta CDR3 regions were sequenced using the immunoSEQ Assay. Not all clones reach the TCRdb copy of this immuneACCESS table, which keeps in-frame sequences only. Checked studies attribute under half of the gap to unresolved V genes and leave the rest unexplained. The sample table records roughly 60,000 clones; around 93% of these occur just once. Together, the top ten hold approximately 18% of the sample. With respect to this clone: The specificity of this receptor is unknown. Per-base quality was not reported, and no clone a single base away is much larger than it.

At the junction V is shortened by 5 bases and J by 3 bases; bases outside the gene matches: 4. The germline V gene (reference sequence) specifies MNHEY as CDR1 and SMNVEV as CDR2. There are 14 amino acids in the CDR3, from cysteine to phenylalanine inclusive. The entry retains the CDR3 DNA only, 42 bases that are in frame from base 1. The paper as a whole reports these results and caveats: On average, CD8+ T cells showed more expanded clones than CD4+ T cells after ivuxolimab. The antigen specificity of the clonally expanded peripheral T cells was not determined. Low levels of normalized T-cell clonal expansion were also seen in some nonresponding patients. Partial responders in the 0.1-3.0 mg/kg groups had among the lowest normalized peripheral clonal expansion, especially among CD8+ T cells. At doses of 0.1 to 3.0 mg/kg, clonal expansion of both CD4+ and CD8+ blood T cells was observed from baseline to week 6.

The trial excluded patients who had a history of autoimmune disease or were on systemic immunosuppression. Peripheral blood for TCR sequencing was collected from all dose cohorts at baseline, on cycle 4 day 1, and on cycle 7 day 1. The samples were taken from a phase I, first-in-human, multicenter, open-label dose-escalation trial of ivuxolimab. The trial enrolled adults with locally advanced or metastatic head and neck squamous cell, hepatocellular, melanoma or renal cell carcinoma. Before TCR sequencing, CD4+ T cells and CD8+ T cells were sorted from peripheral blood as separate populations. The sample consisted of CD4+ or CD8+ T cells sorted from blood, taken in a trial of the OX40 agonist ivuxolimab. The sequence was obtained from an adult with an advanced solid tumor such as melanoma, head and neck, liver or kidney cancer. The chain uses TRBV27 and TRBJ2-3; 8 bases in the junction line up with TRBD2. The nucleotide sequence reads TGTGCCAGCAGTCCCGGACTAGCTACAGATACGCAGTATTTT. Its coded protein is CASSPGLATDTQYF.